This T cell receptor delta chain derives from a study of gamma-delta chains in newborns, infants, children. This clone was observed a handful of times. A clone one base away is much larger, so this may be a read error. TCRdb re-called the reads through CATT. The top ten clones hold approximately 17% of a sample with about 4,100 delta-chain clones, around 0.6% of them seen once. J lost 2 bases, V lost 2 bases, and 9 bases had no gene match. Germline V gene sequence: CDR1 GEAIGNYY, CDR2 EKD. The CDR3 length is 19 residues. The clonotype comes from a child who was a newborn, infant or young child, either healthy, febrile or measles-vaccinated (not recorded which). This rearrangement joins TRDV2 to TRDJ3, with 9 positions matching TRDD3. Sequencing was done on a sample of blood. The CDR3 DNA reads TGTGCCTGTGACATACTGGGGGAGAAAAGCCCCTGGGACACCCGACAGATGTTTTTC. Protein: CACDILGEKSPWDTRQMFF.